This TCR beta chain was captured in a study of T cell repertoires in ileal Crohn's disease. This CDR3 comprises 12 residues. Germline-derived CDR1 and CDR2 are MNHNY and SVGAGI (reference sequence). V was shortened by 8 bases and J by 5 bases, with 11 bases between the two germline ends. Some clones are missing from TCRdb's copy, which holds only in-frame ones; the method was immunoSEQ multiplex PCR. This sample yields approximately 15,000 clones, of which roughly 70% are seen a single time; approximately 5% belongs to the top ten. This chain uses TRBV6-6 with TRBJ2-3; D possibly corresponds to TRBD2 (5 bases). The source is an adult with Crohn's disease. Material: ileal tissue. The CDR3 nucleotides read TGTGCCAGCGGACGGGATAAAGATACGCAGTATTTT. It yields the protein CASGRDKDTQYF.